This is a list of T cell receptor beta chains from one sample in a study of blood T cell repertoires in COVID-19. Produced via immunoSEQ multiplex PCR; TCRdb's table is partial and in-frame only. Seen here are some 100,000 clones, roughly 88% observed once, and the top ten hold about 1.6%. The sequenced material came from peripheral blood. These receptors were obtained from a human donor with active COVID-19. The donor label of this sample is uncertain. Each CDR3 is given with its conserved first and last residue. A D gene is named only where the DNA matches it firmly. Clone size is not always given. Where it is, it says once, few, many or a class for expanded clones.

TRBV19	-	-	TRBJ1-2	CASSISEVNYGYTF	TGTGCCAGTAGTATATCCGAGGTTAACTATGGCTACACCTTC
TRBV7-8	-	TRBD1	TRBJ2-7	CASSLALGQGRDEQYF	TGTGCCAGCAGCTTAGCGCTGGGACAGGGGCGAGACGAGCAGTACTTC
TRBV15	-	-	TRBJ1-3	CATSREIGLGNTIYF	TGTGCCACCAGCAGAGAAATTGGCCTGGGAAACACCATATATTTT
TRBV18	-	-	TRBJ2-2	CASSPQVASNTGELFF	TGTGCCAGCTCACCACAGGTAGCTTCGAACACCGGGGAGCTGTTTTTT
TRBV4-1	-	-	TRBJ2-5	CASSLHRAEGETQYF	TGCGCCAGCAGCCTCCACCGGGCCGAGGGTGAGACCCAGTACTTC
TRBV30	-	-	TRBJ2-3	CAWSVGGGTDTQYF	TGTGCCTGGAGTGTAGGCGGCGGCACAGATACGCAGTATTTT
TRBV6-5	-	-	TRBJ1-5	CASSDSSQNQPQHF	TGTGCCAGCAGCGACAGTTCCCAAAACCAGCCCCAGCATTTT
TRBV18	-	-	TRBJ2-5	CASSEQGLQETQYF	TGTGCCAGCTCAGAACAGGGTTTGCAAGAGACCCAGTACTTC
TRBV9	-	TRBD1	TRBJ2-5	CASSPARGTDKETQYF	TGTGCCAGCAGCCCCGCCAGAGGGACAGATAAAGAGACCCAGTACTTC
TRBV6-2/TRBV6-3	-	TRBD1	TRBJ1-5	CASSGQGQPNQPQHF	TGTGCCAGCAGTGGACAGGGCCAACCAAATCAGCCCCAGCATTTT
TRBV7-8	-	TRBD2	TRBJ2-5	CASSSGLAGASETQYF	TGTGCCAGCAGCTCTGGACTAGCGGGGGCGTCAGAGACCCAGTACTTC
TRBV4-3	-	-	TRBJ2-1	CASSQGGAEQFF	TGCGCCAGCAGCCAAGGAGGTGCTGAGCAGTTCTTC
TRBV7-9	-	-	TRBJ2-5	CASSLYTLGEETQYF	TGTGCCAGCAGCTTATACACCCTTGGGGAGGAGACCCAGTACTTC
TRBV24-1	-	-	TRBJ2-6	CATSVGGPGANVLTF	TGTGCCACCAGTGTGGGGGGACCTGGGGCCAACGTCCTGACTTTC
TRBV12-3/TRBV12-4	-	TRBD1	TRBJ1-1	CASRDRGLAFF	TGTGCCAGCAGAGACAGGGGATTAGCTTTCTTT
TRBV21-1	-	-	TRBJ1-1	CASSVPRTGRASEAFF	TGTGCCAGCAGCGTCCCCCGGACAGGGAGGGCCTCTGAAGCTTTCTTT
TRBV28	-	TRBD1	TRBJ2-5	CASSSVQGETQYF	TGTGCCAGCAGTTCAGTACAGGGGGAGACCCAGTACTTC
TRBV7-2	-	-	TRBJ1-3	CASSLGWGDGNTIYF	TGTGCCAGCAGCTTAGGCTGGGGGGACGGAAACACCATATATTTT
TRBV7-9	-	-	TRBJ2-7	CASSQYTGFPYEQYF	TGTGCCAGCAGCCAATATACAGGGTTCCCCTACGAGCAGTACTTC
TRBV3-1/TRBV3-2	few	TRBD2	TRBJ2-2	CASSRGLAIPGELFF	TGTGCCAGCAGCCGCGGACTAGCGATCCCCGGGGAGCTGTTTTTT
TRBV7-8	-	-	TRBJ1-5	CASSLQGPGGNQPQHF	TGTGCCAGCAGCTTACAGGGGCCTGGGGGCAATCAGCCCCAGCATTTT
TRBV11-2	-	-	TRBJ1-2	CASSSPTGFSGYTF	TGTGCCAGCAGCTCCCCAACAGGGTTCAGCGGCTACACCTTC
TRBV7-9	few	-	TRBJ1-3	CASSLQGSGNTIYF	TGTGCCAGCAGTCTACAGGGTTCTGGAAACACCATATATTTT